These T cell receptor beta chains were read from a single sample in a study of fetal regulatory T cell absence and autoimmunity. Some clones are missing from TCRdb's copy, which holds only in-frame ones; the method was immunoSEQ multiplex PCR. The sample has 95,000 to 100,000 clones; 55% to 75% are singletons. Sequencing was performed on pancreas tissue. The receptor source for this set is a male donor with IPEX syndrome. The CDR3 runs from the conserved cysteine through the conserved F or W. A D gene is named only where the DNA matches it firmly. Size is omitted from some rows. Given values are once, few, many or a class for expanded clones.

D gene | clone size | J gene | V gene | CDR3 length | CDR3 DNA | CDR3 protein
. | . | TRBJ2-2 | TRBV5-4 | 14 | TGTGCCAGCAGTTCGGCCGGGAACACCGGGGAGCTGTTTTTT | CASSSAGNTGELFF
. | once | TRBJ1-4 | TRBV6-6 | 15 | TGTGCCAGCAGTTACTGGGGGGTTTGGGAGGAAAAACTGTTTTTT | CASSYWGVWEEKLFF
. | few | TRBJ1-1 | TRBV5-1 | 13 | TGCGCCAGCAGCCCCGACACGGTTATTGAAGCTTTCTTT | CASSPDTVIEAFF
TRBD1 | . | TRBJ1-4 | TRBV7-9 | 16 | TGTGCCAGCAGCCGAGGGGGCGGAATAATAAATGAAAAACTGTTTTTT | CASSRGGGIINEKLFF
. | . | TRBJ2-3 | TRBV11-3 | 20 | TGTGCCAGCAGCTTAGAAGAAGAATGGCCGGGACGGACCCCGCCAGATACGCAGTATTTT | CASSLEEEWPGRTPPDTQYF
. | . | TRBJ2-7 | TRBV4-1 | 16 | TGCGCCAGCAGCCAAGATCAGGCGGCGGGAACCTACGAGCAGTACTTC | CASSQDQAAGTYEQYF
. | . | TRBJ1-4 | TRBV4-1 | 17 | TGCGCCAGCAGCCCTCAACGGGGGGCCTCCGCGAATGAAAAACTGTTTTTT | CASSPQRGASANEKLFF
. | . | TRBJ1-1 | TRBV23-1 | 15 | TGCGCCAGCAGTCAATCGTTGGGAGGGAACACTGAAGCTTTCTTT | CASSQSLGGNTEAFF
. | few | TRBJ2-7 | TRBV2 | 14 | TGTGCCAGCAGTGAATACGGTTTCTCCTACGAGCAGTACTTC | CASSEYGFSYEQYF
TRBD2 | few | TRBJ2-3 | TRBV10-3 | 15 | TGTGCCATCAGTGGGGGCGGGAGGGCCGCAGATACGCAGTATTTT | CAISGGGRAADTQYF
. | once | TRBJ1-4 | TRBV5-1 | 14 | TGCGCCAGCAGCATCAGTGAGGGGAATGAAAAACTGTTTTTT | CASSISEGNEKLFF
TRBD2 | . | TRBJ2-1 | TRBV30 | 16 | TGTGCCTGGATTCATCCGGCTAGCGGGATTTACAATGAGCAGTTCTTC | CAWIHPASGIYNEQFF
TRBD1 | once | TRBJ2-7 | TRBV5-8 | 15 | TGTGCCAGCAGCTTCCCGCAACAGGGGTCCTACGAGCAGTACTTC | CASSFPQQGSYEQYF
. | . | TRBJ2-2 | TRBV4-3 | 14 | TGCGCCAGCAGCCAAGTCTCGGGCACCGGGGAGCTGTTTTTT | CASSQVSGTGELFF
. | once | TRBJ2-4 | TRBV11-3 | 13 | TGTGCCAGCAGCTCTCCACTGAGAAACATTCAGTACTTC | CASSSPLRNIQYF
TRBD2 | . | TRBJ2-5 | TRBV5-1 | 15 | TGCGCCAGCAGCTTGAACCTAGCGGGAGCAGAGACCCAGTACTTC | CASSLNLAGAETQYF
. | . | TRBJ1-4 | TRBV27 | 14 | TGTGCCAGCAGCCCGACAACAACTAATGAAAAACTGTTTTTT | CASSPTTTNEKLFF
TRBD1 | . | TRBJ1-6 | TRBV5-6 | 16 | TGTGCCAGCAGCTTGAGGACAGGGGGCGTGGGTTCACCCCTCCACTTT | CASSLRTGGVGSPLHF
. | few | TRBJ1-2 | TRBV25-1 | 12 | TGTGCCAGCAGTGAATGGAGGAGAGGCTACACCTTC | CASSEWRRGYTF